The 14 T cell receptor beta chains listed next were all sequenced from one sample in a study of CD8+CD57+ T cells in acquired aplastic anemia. An expansion of CD8+CD57+ cells by flow cytometry had been shown in patients chosen for sequencing. According to the study, genomic DNA was the template for TCR beta VDJ and CDR3 profiling. TCRdb re-called the reads through MiXCR, storing one row per CDR3 protein. This sample carries 160,000 or so distinct CDR3 sequences, roughly 48% of them seen once, and the ten largest clones take about 30%. The sequencing input was sorted CD4+, CD8+, or CD8+CD57+ T cells (not recorded which) from PBMCs. These receptors were obtained from a human donor with aplastic anemia.

This clonotype was observed at least ten times. The chain carries TRBV20-1 and TRBJ2-7; D remains unclear. CDR3 length equals 13 residues. Trimming took off 3 bases at V and 3 bases at J, with 12 bases between the two ends. Germline CDR1 DFQATT, CDR2 SNEGSKA (reference sequence). CDR3 DNA: TGCAGTGCTAGTTCCCCTGAATTCTACGAGCAGTACTTC. Protein sequence: CSASSPEFYEQYF.

The rearrangement joins TRBV6-1 to TRBJ1-5, with D uncertain. The germline gives CDR1 MNHNS, CDR2 SASEGT. Trimming removed 2 bases from V and 0 bases from J, with 11 bases in between. The CDR3 contains 16 residues. CDR3 nucleotide sequence: TGTGCCAGCAGTGAATGGTTTGGCAGTAGCAATCAGCCCCAGCATTTT. Encoded protein: CASSEWFGSSNQPQHF.

The chain carries TRBV10-2 and TRBJ2-2, with 7 nucleotides matching TRBD1. Germline CDR1 is WSHSY and CDR2 is SAAADI. V lost 1 base and J lost 3; bases outside the gene matches: 2. The CDR3 runs to 15 residues. The CDR3: CASSEWGQYTGELFF. DNA of the CDR3: TGCGCCAGCAGTGAGTGGGGACAGTACACCGGGGAGCTGTTTTTT.

This clonotype was seen many times. V and J are TRBV5-1 and TRBJ1-2; D gene uncertain. The CDR3 length is 15 residues. Trimming stripped 0 bases from V and 4 bases from J, with 13 bases between. The germline V gene encodes CDR1 SGHRS and CDR2 YFSETQ. CDR3 sequence: CASSLAAGPGYGYTF. CDR3 nucleotide sequence: TGCGCCAGCAGCTTGGCCGCCGGGCCAGGCTATGGCTACACCTTC.

This clonotype was observed a few times. The chain joins TRBV20-1 to TRBJ2-5; the D is unclear. The V end was cut by 1 base, the J end by 3 bases, with 6 bases between. Germline V gene lookup returns CDR1 DFQATT and CDR2 SNEGSKA (reference sequence). There are 12 residues in the CDR3. The CDR3 is CSARGSEETQYF. The CDR3 DNA sequence: TGCAGTGCTAGAGGGTCAGAAGAGACCCAGTACTTC.

This clonotype was detected many times. This chain uses TRBV9 with TRBJ2-7, with 7 bases lining up with TRBD1. Germline V gene sequence: CDR1 SGDLS, CDR2 YYNGEE. Germline trimming cut 4 bases from V and 2 bases from J; bases unmatched to any gene: 6. The CDR3 is 14 residues long. In DNA form, the CDR3 reads TGTGCCAGCAGCCCCTCCACAGGGGCCTACGAGCAGTACTTC. Amino acids: CASSPSTGAYEQYF.

This clonotype was seen many times. V gene TRBV6-6 combines with J gene TRBJ2-2, with TRBD2 matching 9 bases. The CDR3 runs 14 residues. V lost 2 bases, J lost 5 bases, and 0 bases stayed unmatched. CDR1 MNHNY and CDR2 SVGAGI come from the germline V gene (reference sequence). The CDR3 region is CASSYLAGTGELFF. CDR3 nucleotides: TGTGCCAGCAGTTACCTAGCGGGAACCGGGGAGCTGTTTTTT.

The J gene is TRBJ1-2, the V gene TRBV20-1; tentatively, D is TRBD1 (5 bases). The V end lost 0 bases, the J end lost 10 bases, and 15 bases lay between the germline ends. CDR1 DFQATT and CDR2 SNEGSKA come from the germline V gene (reference sequence). The CDR3 contains 13 residues. CDR3 residues: CSARDPGRLYYTF. The CDR3 DNA reads as TGCAGTGCTAGAGATCCAGGGAGACTATACTACACCTTC.

This chain's CDR3 is CASSQARGGSGNTIYF. The CDR3, as DNA: TGTGCCAGCAGCCAAGCCAGAGGGGGCTCTGGAAACACCATATATTTT. The chain uses TRBV3-1 and TRBJ1-3, with D possibly being TRBD1 (6 bases). Trimming stripped 1 base from V and 0 bases from J, with 10 bases between. The CDR3 spans 16 residues. Germline assignment: CDR1 LGHDT and CDR2 YNNKEL (reference sequence).

This clonotype showed up many times. This sequence joins TRBV7-8 and TRBJ2-5; 9 bases agree with TRBD2. This CDR3 contains 15 residues. Trimming removed 5 bases from V and 4 bases from J; junction bases left unmatched: 8. Per the germline V gene, CDR1 is SGHVS and CDR2 is FQNEAQ. The CDR3 here is CASSPGGSGGETQYF. The CDR3 DNA reads TGTGCCAGCAGCCCCGGCGGTAGCGGGGGAGAGACCCAGTACTTC.

The sample holds many counts of this clonotype. The gene calls are TRBV6-1 and TRBJ2-7; tentatively, D is TRBD1 (5 bases). The length of the CDR3 is 15 residues. The germline CDR1 and CDR2 sequences are MNHNS and SASEGT. Trimming cost V 7 bases and J 2 bases, with 18 bases left between them. The CDR3 loop reads CASKNWAGYTYEQYF. CDR3 DNA sequence: TGTGCCAGCAAAAACTGGGCAGGGTATACCTACGAGCAGTACTTC.

The V call is TRBV30, the J call TRBJ1-6; no definite D call. There are 16 residues in the CDR3. Per the germline V gene, CDR1 is GTSNPN and CDR2 is SVGIG (reference sequence). With 4 bases removed from V and 0 bases from J, the gap between germline ends came to 13 bases. CDR3 DNA: TGTGCCTGGACCACCGGGCTGTTCTCCTATAATTCACCCCTCCACTTT. Protein sequence: CAWTTGLFSYNSPLHF.

As regards this clonotype: This may arise from a read error, as a much more abundant clone is one base away. This chain uses TRBV4-3 with TRBJ2-1, with D uncertain. Germline V CDR1 and CDR2: LGHNA, YSLEER. The CDR3 has 16 amino acids. The CDR3 DNA reads TGCGCCAGCTGCCAAGATGGTAGACTTTACTACAATGAGCAGTTCTTC. Translating gives CASCQDGRLYYNEQFF.

V is TRBV24-1 and J is TRBJ1-2; no clear D. Per the germline V gene, CDR1 is KGHDR and CDR2 is SFDVKD. The CDR3 contains 14 residues. Trimming stripped 3 bases from V and 0 bases from J, with 7 bases between. CDR3 protein: CATSDAATNYGYTF. The CDR3, as DNA: TGTGCCACCAGTGATGCCGCCACTAACTATGGCTACACCTTC.